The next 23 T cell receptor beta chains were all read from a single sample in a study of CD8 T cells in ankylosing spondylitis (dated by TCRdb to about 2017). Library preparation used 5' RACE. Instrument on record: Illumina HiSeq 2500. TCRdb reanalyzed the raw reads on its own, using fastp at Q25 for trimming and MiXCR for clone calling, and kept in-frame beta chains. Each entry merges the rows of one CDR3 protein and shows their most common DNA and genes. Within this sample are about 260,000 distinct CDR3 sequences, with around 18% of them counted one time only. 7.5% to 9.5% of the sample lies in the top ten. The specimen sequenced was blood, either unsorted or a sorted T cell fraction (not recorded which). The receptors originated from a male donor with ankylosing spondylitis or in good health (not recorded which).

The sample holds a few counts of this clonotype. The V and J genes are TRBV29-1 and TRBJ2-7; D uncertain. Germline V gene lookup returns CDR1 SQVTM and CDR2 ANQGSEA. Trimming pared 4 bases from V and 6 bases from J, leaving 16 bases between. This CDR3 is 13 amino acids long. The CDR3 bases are TGCAGCGTTGCAGGTTCCAGGTTTGCCGAGCAGTACGTC. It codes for CSVAGSRFAEQYV.

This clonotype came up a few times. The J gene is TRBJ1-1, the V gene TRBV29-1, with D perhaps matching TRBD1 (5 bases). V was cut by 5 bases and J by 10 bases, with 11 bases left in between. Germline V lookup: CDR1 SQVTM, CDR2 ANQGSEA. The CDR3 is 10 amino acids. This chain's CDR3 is CSVQGTGAFF. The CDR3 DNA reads TGCAGCGTTCAGGGAACAGGAGCTTTCTTT.

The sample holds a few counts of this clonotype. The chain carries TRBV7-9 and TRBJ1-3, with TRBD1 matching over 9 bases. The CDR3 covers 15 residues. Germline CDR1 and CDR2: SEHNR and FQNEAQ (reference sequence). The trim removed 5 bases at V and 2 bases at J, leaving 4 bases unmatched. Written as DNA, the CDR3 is TGTGCCAGCAGCCCGAGGGACAGGGCTGGAAACACCATATATTTT. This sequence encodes CASSPRDRAGNTIYF.

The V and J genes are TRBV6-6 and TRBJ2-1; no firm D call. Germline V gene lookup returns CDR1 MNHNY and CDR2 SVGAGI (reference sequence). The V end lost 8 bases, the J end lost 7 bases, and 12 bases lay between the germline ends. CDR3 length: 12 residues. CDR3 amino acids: CASGTHPNEQFF. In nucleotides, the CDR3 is TGTGCCAGCGGAACCCATCCTAATGAGCAGTTCTTC.

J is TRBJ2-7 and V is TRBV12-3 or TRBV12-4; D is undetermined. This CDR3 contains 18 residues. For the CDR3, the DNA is TGTACCAGCAGTTTAGCTAGGGTTTGTCTCCAGGAAACCTACGAGCAGTACGTC. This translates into CTSSLARVCLQETYEQYV.

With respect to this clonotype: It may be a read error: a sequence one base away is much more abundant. CDR3 sequence: CSALTSGRYVDTQYF. Here the CDR3 DNA reads TGCAGTGCTCTGACTAGCGGGAGATACGTAGATACGCAGTATTTT. The V and J genes are TRBV20-1 and TRBJ2-3; 12 bases agree with TRBD2. This CDR3 comprises 15 residues. After removal of 5 bases from V and 5 bases from J, the junction contained 8 bases not matched to a gene. The V gene's germline CDR1 is DFQATT and CDR2 SNEGSKA (reference sequence).

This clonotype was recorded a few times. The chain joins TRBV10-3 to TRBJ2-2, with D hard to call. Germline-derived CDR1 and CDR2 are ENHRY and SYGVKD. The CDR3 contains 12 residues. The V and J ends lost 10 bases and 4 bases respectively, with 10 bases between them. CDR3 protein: CATEVGTGELFF. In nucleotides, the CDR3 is TGTGCCACCGAGGTGGGCACCGGGGAGCTGTTTTTT.

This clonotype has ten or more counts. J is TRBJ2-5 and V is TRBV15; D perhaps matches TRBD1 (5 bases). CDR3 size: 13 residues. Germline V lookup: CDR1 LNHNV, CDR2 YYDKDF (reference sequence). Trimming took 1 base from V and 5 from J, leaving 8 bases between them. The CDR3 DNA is TGTGCCACCAGCAGAGTGGGGCTGGAGACCCAGTACTTC. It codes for CATSRVGLETQYF.

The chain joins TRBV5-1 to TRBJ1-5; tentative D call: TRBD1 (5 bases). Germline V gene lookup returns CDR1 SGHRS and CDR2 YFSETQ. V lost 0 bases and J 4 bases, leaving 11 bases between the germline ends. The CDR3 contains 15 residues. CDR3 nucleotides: TGCGCCAGCAGCTTGGGCGGGGGACTTAATCAGCCCCAGCATTTT. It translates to CASSLGGGLNQPQHF.

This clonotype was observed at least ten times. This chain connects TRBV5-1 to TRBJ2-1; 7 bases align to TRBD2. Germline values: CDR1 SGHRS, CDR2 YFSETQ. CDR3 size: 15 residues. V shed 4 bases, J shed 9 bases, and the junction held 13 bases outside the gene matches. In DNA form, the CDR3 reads TGCGCCAGCAGCCCCTCGGCGGGGACTATAAGTGAGCAGTTCTTC. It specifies CASSPSAGTISEQFF.

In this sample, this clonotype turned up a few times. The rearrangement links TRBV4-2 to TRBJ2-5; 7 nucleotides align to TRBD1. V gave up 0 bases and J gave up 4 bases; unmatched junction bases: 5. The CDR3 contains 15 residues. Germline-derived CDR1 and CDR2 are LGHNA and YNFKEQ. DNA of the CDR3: TGTGCCAGCAGCCAAGATGAACAGGGGAGAGAGACCCAGTACTTC. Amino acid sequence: CASSQDEQGRETQYF.

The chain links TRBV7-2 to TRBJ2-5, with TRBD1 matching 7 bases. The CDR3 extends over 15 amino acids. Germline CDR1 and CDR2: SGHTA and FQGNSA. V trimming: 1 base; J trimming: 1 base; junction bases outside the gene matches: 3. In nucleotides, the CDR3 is TGTGCCAGCAGCTTAGGGGACAGACCCCAAGAGACCCAGTACTTC. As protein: CASSLGDRPQETQYF.

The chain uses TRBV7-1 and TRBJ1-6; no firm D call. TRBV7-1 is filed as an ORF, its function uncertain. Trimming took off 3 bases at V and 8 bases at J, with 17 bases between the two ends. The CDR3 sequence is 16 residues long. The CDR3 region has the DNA TGTGCCAGCAGCTCTCCGACCCCCTGGGGTGATTCACCCCTCCACTTT. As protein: CASSSPTPWGDSPLHF.

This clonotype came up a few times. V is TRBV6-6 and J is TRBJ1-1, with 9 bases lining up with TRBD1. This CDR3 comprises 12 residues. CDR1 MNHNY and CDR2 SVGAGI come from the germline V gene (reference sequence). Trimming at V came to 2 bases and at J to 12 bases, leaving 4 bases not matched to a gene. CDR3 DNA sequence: TGTGCCAGCAGTTACACGGACAGGGGACCTTTCTTT. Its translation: CASSYTDRGPFF.

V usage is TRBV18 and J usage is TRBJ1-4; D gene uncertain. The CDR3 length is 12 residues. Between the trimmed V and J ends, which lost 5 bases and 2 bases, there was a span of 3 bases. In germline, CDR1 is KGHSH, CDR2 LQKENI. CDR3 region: CASSSTNEKLFF. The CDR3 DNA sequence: TGTGCCAGCTCATCGACTAATGAAAAACTGTTTTTT.

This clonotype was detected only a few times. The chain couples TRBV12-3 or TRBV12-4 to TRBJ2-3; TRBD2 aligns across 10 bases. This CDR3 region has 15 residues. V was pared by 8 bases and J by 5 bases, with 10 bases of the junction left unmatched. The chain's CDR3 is CASLDLAGVGDTQYF. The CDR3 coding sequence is TGTGCCAGCTTGGATCTAGCGGGGGTGGGAGATACGCAGTATTTT.

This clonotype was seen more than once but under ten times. CDR3 sequence (DNA): TGTGCCAGCAGCCGTTTGACAGTAAACACTGAAGCTTTCTTT. It yields the protein CASSRLTVNTEAFF. This chain uses TRBV7-8 with TRBJ1-1; TRBD1 is a possible D gene (5 bases). This CDR3 spans 14 amino acids. Per the germline V gene, CDR1 is SGHVS and CDR2 is FQNEAQ. Trimming shortened V by 5 bases and J by 2 bases, and 12 bases separated the two germline ends.

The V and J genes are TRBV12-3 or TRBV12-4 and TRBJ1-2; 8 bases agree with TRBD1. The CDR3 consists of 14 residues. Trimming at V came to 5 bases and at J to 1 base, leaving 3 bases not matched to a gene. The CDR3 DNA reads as TGTGCCAGCAGTGACGACAGGGGTAACTATGGCTACACCTTC. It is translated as CASSDDRGNYGYTF.

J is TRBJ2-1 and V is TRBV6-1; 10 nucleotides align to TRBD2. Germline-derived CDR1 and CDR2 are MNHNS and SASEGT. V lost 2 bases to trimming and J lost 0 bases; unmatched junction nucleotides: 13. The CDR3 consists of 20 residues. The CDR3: CASSERASGRVISSYNEQFF. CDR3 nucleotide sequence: TGTGCCAGCAGTGAACGGGCTAGCGGGAGAGTTATTAGCTCCTACAATGAGCAGTTCTTC.

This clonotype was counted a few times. In DNA, the CDR3 is TGCAGTGCTAGAGATTGGGGGGTTGGTGAGCAGTTCTTC. Amino acids: CSARDWGVGEQFF. The chain has TRBV20-1 and TRBJ2-1; a weak D match, TRBD2 (6 bases). The V and J ends lost 0 bases and 9 bases respectively, with 12 bases between them. The CDR3 runs to 13 residues. Germline V CDR1 and CDR2: DFQATT, SNEGSKA (reference sequence).

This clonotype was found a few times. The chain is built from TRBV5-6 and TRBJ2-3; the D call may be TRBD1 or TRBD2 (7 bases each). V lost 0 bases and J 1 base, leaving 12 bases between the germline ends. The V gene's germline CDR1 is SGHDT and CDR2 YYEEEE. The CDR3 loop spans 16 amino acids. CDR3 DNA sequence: TGTGCCAGCAGCTTGGGACAGGGAGGGGGCACAGATACGCAGTATTTT. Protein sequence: CASSLGQGGGTDTQYF.

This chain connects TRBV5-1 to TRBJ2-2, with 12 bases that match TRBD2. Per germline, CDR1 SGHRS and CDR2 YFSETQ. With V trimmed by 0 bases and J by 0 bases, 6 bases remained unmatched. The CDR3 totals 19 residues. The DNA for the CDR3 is TGCGCCAGCAGCTTGGCCCCACTAGCGGGGGGTCCGAACACCGGGGAGCTGTTTTTT. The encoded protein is CASSLAPLAGGPNTGELFF.

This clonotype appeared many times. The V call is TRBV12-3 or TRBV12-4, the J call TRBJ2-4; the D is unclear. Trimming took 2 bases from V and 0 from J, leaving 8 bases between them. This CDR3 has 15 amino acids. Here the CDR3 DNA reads TGTGCCAGCAGTTTACCCTCGGGAGCCAAAAACATTCAGTACTTC. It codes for CASSLPSGAKNIQYF.